A single sample is the source of the 10 T cell receptor beta chains below, sequenced in a study of shared clonotypes between healthy human individuals (TCRdb year 2020). Preparation of the library involved the immunoSEQ multiplex PCR assay. TCRdb took over this immuneACCESS table, retaining in-frame rearrangements with V and J assigned. Such tables are incomplete; in checked studies, under half of the missing clones stem from an unresolved V gene, and the remainder is unexplained. Within this sample are about 2.4 million clones, with over 85% of them counted one time only. In total, the top ten clones hold around 0.4% of the sample. What was sequenced was naive CD4+ T cells from PBMCs. The label giving this sample's cell subset or site can be read as: CD45RA+ positively selected. These receptor sequences come from a man aged 18-30 years in good health. Some clones in this sample may be carry-over from other donors' samples.

This chain links TRBV7-6 with TRBJ1-1; D not resolved. Per germline, CDR1 SGHVS and CDR2 FNYEAQ. This CDR3 has 12 residues. Trimming cost V 6 bases and J 4 bases, with 9 bases left between them. CDR3 in DNA: TGTGCCAGCAGGGGGTATTCCACTGAAGCTTTCTTT. Translation: CASRGYSTEAFF.

In its sample, this clone was seen a few times. CDR3 amino acids: CASYQGYHGYTF. In nucleotides, the CDR3 is TGTGCCAGTTACCAGGGGTATCATGGCTACACCTTC. This chain connects TRBV6-6 to TRBJ1-2; maybe TRBD1 (6 bases). Germline lookup yields CDR1 MNHNY and CDR2 SVGAGI (reference sequence). The CDR3 runs to 12 residues. Trimming pared 9 bases from V and 6 bases from J, leaving 14 bases between.

As DNA, the CDR3 is TGTGCCAGCAGTGTCACAGCCTACGAGCAGTACTTC. Translating gives CASSVTAYEQYF. The chain recombines TRBV28 with TRBJ2-7; no definite D call. The germline V gene has CDR1 MDHEN and CDR2 SYDVKM. This CDR3 has 12 amino acids. Trimming took off 5 bases at V and 2 bases at J, with 7 bases between the two ends. The full variable domain, in which reference TRBV28 and TRBJ2-7 provide the parts outside the CDR3, is DVKVTQSSRYLVKRTGEKVFLECVQDMDHENMFWYRQDPGLGLRLIYFSYDVKMKEKGDIPEGYSVSREKKERFSLILESASTNQTSMYLCASSVTAYEQYFGPGTRLTVT.

The chain is built from TRBV7-2 and TRBJ1-2, with no clear D. Germline loops: CDR1 SGHTA, CDR2 FQGNSA. The CDR3 contains 16 residues. The V end was cut by 5 bases, the J end by 8 bases, with 24 bases between. This CDR3 reads CASSPTRLASEGGYTF. In DNA, the CDR3 is TGTGCCAGCAGCCCCACCAGGCTTGCTTCGGAGGGAGGCTACACCTTC.

The rearrangement uses TRBV7-9 and TRBJ2-2, with TRBD1 matching 9 bases. After removal of 5 bases from V and 8 bases from J, the junction contained 6 bases not matched to a gene. The CDR3 spans 14 residues. Germline assignment: CDR1 SEHNR and CDR2 FQNEAQ (reference sequence). CDR3 loop: CASSLRDREGELFF. CDR3 DNA sequence: TGTGCCAGCAGCCTCCGGGACAGGGAGGGGGAGCTGTTTTTT.

V gene TRBV7-9 combines with J gene TRBJ1-1; D remains ambiguous. Germline loops: CDR1 SEHNR, CDR2 FQNEAQ (reference sequence). This CDR3 spans 15 amino acids. V was clipped by 5 bases and J by 2 bases, with 15 bases between them. In DNA, the CDR3 is TGTGCCAGCAGCACTAGAACGAGAGTAAACACTGAAGCTTTCTTT. Translation: CASSTRTRVNTEAFF.

As DNA, the CDR3 is TGTGCCAGCAGCTTCTCTAGCGAAGATACGCAGTATTTT. It is translated as CASSFSSEDTQYF. The chain carries TRBV7-2 and TRBJ2-3; D might be TRBD2 (6 bases). The germline V gene has CDR1 SGHTA and CDR2 FQGNSA. This CDR3 region has 13 residues. Between the trimmed V and J ends, which lost 3 bases and 5 bases, there was a span of 9 bases.

V gene TRBV5-5 combines with J gene TRBJ2-3, with D hard to call. V was shortened by 0 bases and J by 2 bases, with 7 bases between the two germline ends. CDR1 is SGHKS and CDR2 is YYEKEE in the germline V gene (reference sequence). The CDR3 has 14 residues. The DNA for the CDR3 is TGTGCCAGCAGCTTGGATCCCTACACAGATACGCAGTATTTT. This gives the protein CASSLDPYTDTQYF.

The genes are TRBV11-3 and TRBJ2-3, with 15 bases fitting TRBD2. There are 16 residues in the CDR3. Germline V gives CDR1 SGHNT, CDR2 YENEEA. Trimming cost V 5 bases and J 6 bases; bases outside gene matches: 6. The CDR3 coding sequence is TGTGCCAGCAGCCTAGGGACTAGCGGGAGGTCGGATACGCAGTATTTT. It translates to CASSLGTSGRSDTQYF.

The gene calls are TRBV7-3 and TRBJ2-1; TRBD1 agrees at 10 bases. The junction had 11 bases not matched to a gene; V was cut back by 5 bases and J by 7 bases. Germline assignment: CDR1 SGHTA and CDR2 FQGTGA. This CDR3 is built from 16 residues. CDR3 nucleotide sequence: TGTGCCAGCAGCCTGGGGACAGGGGCCCTAATAAATGAGCAGTTCTTC. As protein: CASSLGTGALINEQFF.